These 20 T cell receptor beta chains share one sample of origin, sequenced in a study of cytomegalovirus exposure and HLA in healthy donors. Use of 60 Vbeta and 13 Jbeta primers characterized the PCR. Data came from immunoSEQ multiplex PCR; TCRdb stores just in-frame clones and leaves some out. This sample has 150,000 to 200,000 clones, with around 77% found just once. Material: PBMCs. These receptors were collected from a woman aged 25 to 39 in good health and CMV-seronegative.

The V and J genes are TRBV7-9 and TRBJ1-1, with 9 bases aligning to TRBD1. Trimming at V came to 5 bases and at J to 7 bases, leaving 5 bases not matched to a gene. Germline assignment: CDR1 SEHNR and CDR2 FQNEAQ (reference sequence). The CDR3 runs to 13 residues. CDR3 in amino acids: CASSKDRGDEAFF. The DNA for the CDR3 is TGTGCCAGCAGCAAGGACAGGGGAGATGAAGCTTTCTTT.

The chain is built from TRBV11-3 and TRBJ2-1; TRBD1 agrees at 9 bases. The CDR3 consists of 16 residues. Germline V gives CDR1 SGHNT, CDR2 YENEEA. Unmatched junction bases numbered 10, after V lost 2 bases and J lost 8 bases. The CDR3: CASSLRVQGASDEQFF. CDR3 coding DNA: TGTGCCAGCAGCTTAAGGGTACAGGGGGCAAGCGATGAGCAGTTCTTC.

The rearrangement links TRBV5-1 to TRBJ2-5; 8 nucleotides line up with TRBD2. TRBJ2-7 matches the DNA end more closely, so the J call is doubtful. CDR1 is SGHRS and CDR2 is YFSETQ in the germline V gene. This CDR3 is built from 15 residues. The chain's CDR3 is CASSFSGGRTYEQYF. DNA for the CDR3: TGCGCCAGCAGCTTTAGCGGCGGGAGGACCTACGAGCAGTACTTC.

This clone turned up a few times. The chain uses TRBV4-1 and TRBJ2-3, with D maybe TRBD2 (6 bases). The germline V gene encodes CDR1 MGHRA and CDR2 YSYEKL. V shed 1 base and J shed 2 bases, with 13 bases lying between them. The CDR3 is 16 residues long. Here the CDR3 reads CASSQGGSGNTDTQYF. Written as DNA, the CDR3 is TGCGCCAGCAGCCAAGGTGGTAGCGGCAACACAGATACGCAGTATTTT.

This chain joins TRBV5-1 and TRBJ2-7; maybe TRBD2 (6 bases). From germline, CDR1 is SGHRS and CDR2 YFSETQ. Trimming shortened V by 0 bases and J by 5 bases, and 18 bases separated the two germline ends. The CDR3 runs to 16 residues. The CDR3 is CASSLGGTSLSDEQYF. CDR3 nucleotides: TGCGCCAGCAGCTTGGGTGGGACTTCCCTAAGCGACGAGCAGTACTTC.

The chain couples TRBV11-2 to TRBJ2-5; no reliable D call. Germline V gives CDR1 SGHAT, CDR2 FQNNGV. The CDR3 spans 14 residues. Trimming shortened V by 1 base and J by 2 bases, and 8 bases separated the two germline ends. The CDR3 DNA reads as TGTGCCAGCAGCTTAGCCCCGCTACAAGAGACCCAGTACTTC. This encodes CASSLAPLQETQYF. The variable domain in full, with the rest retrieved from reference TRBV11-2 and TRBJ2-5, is EAGVAQSPRYKIIEKRQSVAFWCNPISGHATLYWYQQILGQGPKLLIQFQNNGVVDDSQLPKDRFSAERLKGVDSTLKIQPAKLEDSAVYLCASSLAPLQETQYFGPGTRLLVL.

CDR3 DNA sequence: TGTGCCAGCAGGACGACAGCAACCTACGAGCAGTACTTC. Translation gives CASRTTATYEQYF. The J gene is TRBJ2-7, the V gene TRBV27; a possible D gene is TRBD1 (5 bases). CDR1 is MNHEY, CDR2 SMNVEV, per germline (reference sequence). This CDR3 has 13 residues. V was pared by 6 bases and J by 2 bases, with 11 bases between.

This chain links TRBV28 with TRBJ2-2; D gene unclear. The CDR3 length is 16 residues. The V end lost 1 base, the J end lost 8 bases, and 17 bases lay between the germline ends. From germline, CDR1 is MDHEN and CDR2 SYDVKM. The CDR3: CASSLYLRSVPGELFF. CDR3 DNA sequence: TGTGCCAGCAGTTTATATCTTAGGAGCGTTCCAGGGGAGCTGTTTTTT.

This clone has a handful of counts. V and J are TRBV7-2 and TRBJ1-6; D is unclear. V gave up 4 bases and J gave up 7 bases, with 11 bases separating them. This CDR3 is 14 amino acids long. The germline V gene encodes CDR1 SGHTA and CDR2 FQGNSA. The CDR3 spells CASSSFGENSPLHF. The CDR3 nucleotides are TGTGCCAGCAGCTCCTTTGGAGAGAATTCACCCCTCCACTTT. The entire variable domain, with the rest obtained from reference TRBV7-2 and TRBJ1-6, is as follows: GAGVSQSPSNKVTEKGKDVELRCDPISGHTALYWYRQSLGQGLEFLIYFQGNSAPDKSGLPSDRFSAERTGGSVSTLTIQRTQQEDSAVYLCASSSFGENSPLHFGNGTRLTVT.

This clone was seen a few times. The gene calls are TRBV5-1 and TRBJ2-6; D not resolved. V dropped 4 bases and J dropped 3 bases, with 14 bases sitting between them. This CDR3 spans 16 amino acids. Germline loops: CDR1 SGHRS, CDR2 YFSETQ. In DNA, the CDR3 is TGCGCCAGCAGCCCAGAATCGGGTCTTGGGGCCAACGTCCTGACTTTC. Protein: CASSPESGLGANVLTF.

In nucleotides, the CDR3 is TGCGCCAGCAGCTCCCAGCCTATGGACAGGGGAGTTTCACCCCTCCACTTT. It specifies CASSSQPMDRGVSPLHF. The rearrangement uses TRBV5-1 and TRBJ1-6; 9 bases are shared with TRBD1. V lost 3 bases to trimming and J lost 9 bases; unmatched junction nucleotides: 13. The germline V gene encodes CDR1 SGHRS and CDR2 YFSETQ. This CDR3 has 17 amino acids.

The CDR3 sequence is CASSLGAGVYNEQFF. In nucleotides, the CDR3 is TGCGCCAGCAGCTTGGGGGCGGGGGTGTACAATGAGCAGTTCTTC. The chain employs TRBV5-1 and TRBJ2-1; 7 nucleotides align to TRBD2. This CDR3 contains 15 residues. CDR1 SGHRS and CDR2 YFSETQ come from the germline V gene. Germline trimming cut 0 bases from V and 4 bases from J; bases unmatched to any gene: 4. Based on the CDR3 plus reference TRBV5-1 and TRBJ2-1, the full variable domain is KAGVTQTPRYLIKTRGQQVTLSCSPISGHRSVSWYQQTPGQGLQFLFEYFSETQRNKGNFPGRFSGRQFSNSRSEMNVSTLELGDSALYLCASSLGAGVYNEQFFGPGTRLTVL.

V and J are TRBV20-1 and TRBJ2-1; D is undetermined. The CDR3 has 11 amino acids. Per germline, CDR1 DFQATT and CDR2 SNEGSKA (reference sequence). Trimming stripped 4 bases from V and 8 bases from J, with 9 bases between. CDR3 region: CSATGGDEQFF. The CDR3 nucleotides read TGCAGTGCTACCGGTGGAGATGAGCAGTTCTTC.

As DNA, the CDR3 is TGTGCAAGTCGCCTCCGGGGGGGCAGGTCTGGAAACACCATATATTTT. Translating gives CASRLRGGRSGNTIYF. This sequence joins TRBV12-2 and TRBJ1-3. TRBV12-2 is a pseudogene locus. The CDR3 is made up of 16 amino acids.

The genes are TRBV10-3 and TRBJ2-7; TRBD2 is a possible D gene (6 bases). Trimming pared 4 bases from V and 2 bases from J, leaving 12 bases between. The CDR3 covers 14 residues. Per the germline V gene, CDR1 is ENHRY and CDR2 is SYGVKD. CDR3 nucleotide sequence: TGTGCCATCAGTGTGGGACTTTCCACCTACGAGCAGTACTTC. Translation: CAISVGLSTYEQYF.

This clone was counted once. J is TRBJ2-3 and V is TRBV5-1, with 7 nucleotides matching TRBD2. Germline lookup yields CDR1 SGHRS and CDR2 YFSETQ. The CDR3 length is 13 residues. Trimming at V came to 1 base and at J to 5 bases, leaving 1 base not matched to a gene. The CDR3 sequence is CASSLSGGDTQYF. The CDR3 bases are TGCGCCAGCAGCTTGTCGGGGGGAGATACGCAGTATTTT.

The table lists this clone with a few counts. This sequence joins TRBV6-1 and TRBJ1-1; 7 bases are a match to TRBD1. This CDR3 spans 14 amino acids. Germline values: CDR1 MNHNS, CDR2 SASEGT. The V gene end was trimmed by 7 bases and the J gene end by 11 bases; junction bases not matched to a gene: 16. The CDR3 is CASISTGRTPGAFF. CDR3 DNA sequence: TGTGCCAGCATTTCGACAGGGCGAACCCCCGGGGCTTTCTTT.

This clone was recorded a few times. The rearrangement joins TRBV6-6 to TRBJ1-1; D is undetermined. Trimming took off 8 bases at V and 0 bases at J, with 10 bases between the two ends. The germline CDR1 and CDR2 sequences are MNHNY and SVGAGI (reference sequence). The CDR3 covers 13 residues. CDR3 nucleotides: TGTGCCAGCCATTACGACATGAACACTGAAGCTTTCTTT. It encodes CASHYDMNTEAFF.

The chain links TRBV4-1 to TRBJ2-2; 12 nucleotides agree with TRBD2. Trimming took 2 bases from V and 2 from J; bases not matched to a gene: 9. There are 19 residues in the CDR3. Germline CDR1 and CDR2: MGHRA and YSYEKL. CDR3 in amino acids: CASSQKGGLAGRNTGELFF. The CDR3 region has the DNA TGCGCCAGCAGCCAAAAAGGGGGACTAGCGGGCCGAAACACCGGGGAGCTGTTTTTT.

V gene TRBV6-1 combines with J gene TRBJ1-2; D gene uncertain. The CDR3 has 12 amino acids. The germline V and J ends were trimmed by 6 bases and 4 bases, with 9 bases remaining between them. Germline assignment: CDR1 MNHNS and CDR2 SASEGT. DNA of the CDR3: TGTGCCAGCAGCCCCGCGAGCTATGGCTACACCTTC. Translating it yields CASSPASYGYTF.